This T cell receptor (beta chain) derives from a study of beta chain features in type 1 diabetes. This clone was seen a few times. Its specificity is unknown. The same CDR3 can be traced to other DNA sequences in this sample. Every single donor gave one heparinised blood draw, and these averaged around 120 mL. Each sorted fraction was over 95% pure. Sequenced material consisted of expressed TCRB transcripts (all of the isolated RNA was reverse transcribed). Clones were sequenced by immunoSEQ multiplex PCR, and TCRdb holds only the in-frame ones, with some missing. The profile shows hundreds of thousands of clones, less than 20% of them singletons. Study-level results: Patients with Type 1 diabetes showed moderately but significantly shorter TCRB CDR3s in all four CD4+ subsets. Sequencing used cDNA, and cells with high TCR expression could therefore be over-represented.

The germline CDR1 and CDR2 sequences are SGHTA and FQGNSA. J gave up 4 bases and V 1 base, and 3 bases lay outside the gene matches. The CDR3 loop spans 16 amino acids. The chain couples TRBV7-2 to TRBJ2-1; TRBD2 matches at 11 bases. The receptor comes from a man aged 18 to 29 in good health. Sequenced: naive CD4+ T cells from blood. The CDR3 spells CASSLVGTSGYNEQFF. CDR3 sequence (DNA): TGTGCCAGCAGCTTAGTTGGGACTAGCGGATACAATGAGCAGTTCTTC.